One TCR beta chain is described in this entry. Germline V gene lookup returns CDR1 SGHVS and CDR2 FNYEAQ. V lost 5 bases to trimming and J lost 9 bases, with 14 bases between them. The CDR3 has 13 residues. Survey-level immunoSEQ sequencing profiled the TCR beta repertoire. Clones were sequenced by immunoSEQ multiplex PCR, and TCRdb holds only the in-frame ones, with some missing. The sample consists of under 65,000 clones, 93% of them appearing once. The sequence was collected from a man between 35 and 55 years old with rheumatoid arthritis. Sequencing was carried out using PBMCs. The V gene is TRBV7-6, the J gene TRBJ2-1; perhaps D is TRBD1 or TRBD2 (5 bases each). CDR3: CASSVGGTGEQFF. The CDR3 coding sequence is TGTGCCAGCAGCGTTGGGGGAACCGGTGAGCAGTTCTTC.